The present TCR beta chain was sequenced within a study of blood T cell repertoires in COVID-19 (TCRdb year 2020). Regarding the complete study: Collaborator samples came from the United States, Italy and Spain and covered acute and convalescent phases of COVID-19. The prospective study material was composed of cDNA or gDNA derived from T cells, B-cell-depleted T cells, or PBMCs. The dataset comprised deeply sampled blood TCRbeta repertoires from subjects exposed to, actively infected with, or recovered from COVID-19. The repertoires were released in a freely available public database meant as a resource for research on the immune response to SARS-CoV-2. The samples were drawn from the first 160 participants of the ongoing ImmuneRACE study and from 1,254 subjects provided by 6 global collaborators. Sample metadata almost always included a de-identified subject ID, COVID-19 status, age in years and sex. Where available, HLA class I and class II types were obtained from metadata supplied by the sample provider rather than from assay-based typing. The full study reports these points: How much clinical and demographic metadata was included differed by source and by participant, and the metadata was provided uncurated.

As for this clone: Which antigen it targets is not known. Nothing much larger sits one base from this clone, and base qualities are not available.

Whole blood was collected in K2EDTA tubes by collaborating institutions according to the institutions' own protocols. For TCRbeta analysis, collaborators shipped samples as frozen whole blood, isolated PBMCs, or DNA extracted from either of those sample types. TCRbeta CDR3 regions were amplified from genomic DNA by means of the immunoSEQ Assay, a bias-controlled multiplex PCR. Regarding the original processing steps: The number of nucleated cells in each sample was estimated from the amplification of reference gene primers within the assay. To quantify the absolute abundance of each unique TCRbeta CDR3 rearrangement, sequence reads were collapsed and filtered. For each sample, productive Simpson clonality was calculated as the square root of Simpson's diversity index over productive rearrangements. TCRdb holds this immuneACCESS table with in-frame rearrangements only. Some clones are missing; in checked studies, unresolved V genes explain under half, and the rest has no known cause. For V, J and clone size, that table is used; D and trimming come from the DNA. Here the sample has about 210,000 clones; around 82% occur a single time. Approximately 12% of the sample lies in the top ten.

The receptor comes from a middle-aged woman with acute or convalescent COVID-19. Specimen: peripheral blood.

The nucleotides are TGCGCCAGCAGCTTGCCGGCTAGCGGTTACACCGACAATGAGCAGTTCTTC. This encodes CASSLPASGYTDNEQFF. Recombination connected TRBV5-1 to TRBJ2-1; a stretch of 7 junction bases matches TRBD2. V ends up 1 base short and J 5 bases short, with an unmatched junction base count of 12. CDR1 and CDR2 (SGHRS, YFSETQ) derive from the germline V gene. The cysteine opens and the phenylalanine closes a CDR3 of 17 amino acids. Here the CDR3 DNA is all that survives: 51 bases in frame from base 1.